What follows is one TCR beta chain and its context. The test was conducted at deep level. Measured with immunoSEQ multiplex PCR; TCRdb has only the in-frame clones, and not every one. The table lists fewer than 1 million clones, around 96% of them singletons. Selected positively for CCR7 and CD45RO-negative, naive CD8 cells excluded terminally differentiated effector memory CD45RA+ cells. The source of the sample is a study of shared clonotypes between healthy human individuals. Germline CDR1 reads KGHSH; CDR2 reads LQKENI. V lost 3 bases and J 4 bases, leaving 12 bases between the germline ends. CDR3 length equals 14 residues.

Sequencing input: naive CD8+ T cells sorted from blood. The rearrangement joins TRBV18 to TRBJ1-1; D gene unclear. This clonotype originated in a young man in good health. DNA of the CDR3: TGTGCCAGCTCACCCATGGGCATAACCACTGAAGCTTTCTTT. It yields the protein CASSPMGITTEAFF. The full variable domain, with the rest looked up from reference TRBV18 and TRBJ1-1, is NAGVMQNPRHLVRRRGQEARLRCSPMKGHSHVYWYRQLPEEGLKFMVYLQKENIIDESGMPKERFSAEFPKEGPSILRIQQVVRGDSAAYFCASSPMGITTEAFFGQGTRLTVV.